Each of the 14 T cell receptor beta chains below was sequenced from the same sample in a study of cytomegalovirus exposure and HLA in healthy donors. PCR was performed using 60 Vbeta and 13 Jbeta primers. Sequencing was performed with immunoSEQ multiplex PCR; in TCRdb, only in-frame clones are kept and a portion is missing. Of 85,000 to 100,000 clones detected, under 75% appear once; the ten largest clones hold 2.3%. Sequenced material: PBMCs. Source of these receptors: a human donor in good health.

A single count supports this clone. Here the CDR3 reads CSASQQETQYF. Here the CDR3 DNA reads TGCAGTGCTAGCCAGCAAGAGACCCAGTACTTC. This chain connects TRBV20-1 to TRBJ2-5, with unresolved D. The CDR3 length is 11 residues. Between the trimmed V and J ends, which lost 3 bases and 2 bases, there was a span of 4 bases. Germline CDR1 and CDR2: DFQATT and SNEGSKA (reference sequence).

The chain carries TRBV6-1 and TRBJ1-5; D is uncertain. CDR1 and CDR2 (germline): MNHNS, SASEGT. This CDR3 is 13 amino acids long. V lost 6 bases to trimming and J lost 4 bases, with 10 bases between them. CDR3 nucleotides: TGTGCCAGCAGCCTCCGAACTAATCAGCCCCAGCATTTT. It translates to CASSLRTNQPQHF.

This clone was recorded a few times. The V call is TRBV7-8, the J call TRBJ2-7; 13 bases map to TRBD2. CDR3 length equals 15 residues. V trimming: 5 bases; J trimming: 5 bases; junction bases outside the gene matches: 6. Germline CDR1 SGHVS, CDR2 FQNEAQ. The chain's CDR3 is CASSGRLAGGHEQYF. The CDR3 coding sequence is TGTGCCAGCAGCGGCCGACTAGCGGGGGGACACGAGCAGTACTTC.

The rearrangement uses TRBV7-9 and TRBJ1-1; possible D gene TRBD1, 6 bases. CDR1 SEHNR and CDR2 FQNEAQ come from the germline V gene (reference sequence). Trimming shortened V by 6 bases and J by 1 base, and 24 bases separated the two germline ends. CDR3 size: 18 residues. CDR3 in amino acids: CASRHEVGGTGPNTEAFF. DNA for the CDR3: TGTGCCAGCAGACATGAGGTTGGGGGCACAGGGCCGAACACTGAAGCTTTCTTT.

This clone turned up a few times. The chain recombines TRBV5-1 with TRBJ2-5; TRBD2 aligns across 7 bases. The tail of the sequence fits TRBJ2-7 better, so the J call may be wrong. CDR3 size: 15 residues. The germline V gene encodes CDR1 SGHRS and CDR2 YFSETQ. The DNA for the CDR3 is TGCGCCAGCAGCTTGGGCGGGGGTCGGGGGTTCGAGCAGTACTTC. The encoded protein is CASSLGGGRGFEQYF.

This clone appeared a single time. This rearrangement joins TRBV18 to TRBJ1-4; D remains ambiguous. The CDR3 has 15 amino acids. Germline CDR1 is KGHSH and CDR2 is LQKENI. V was shortened by 1 base and J by 3 bases, with 9 bases between the two germline ends. The CDR3 DNA is TGTGCCAGCTCACCACGACCGCGGGCTAATGAAAAACTGTTTTTT. Amino acid sequence: CASSPRPRANEKLFF.

This chain connects TRBV7-2 to TRBJ2-7; 9 bases are shared with TRBD2. CDR1 is SGHTA and CDR2 is FQGNSA in the germline V gene. There are 17 residues in the CDR3. V dropped 2 bases and J dropped 2; count of bases not matched to a gene: 10. The CDR3 coding sequence is TGTGCCAGCAGCTTAAACCCCCCCAGCGGGGGGACCTACGAGCAGTACTTC. As protein: CASSLNPPSGGTYEQYF.

V is TRBV4-2 and J is TRBJ2-3, with D unclear. There are 14 residues in the CDR3. Trimming left V 0 bases short and J 4 bases short, with 8 bases between. Germline V lookup: CDR1 LGHNA, CDR2 YNFKEQ. CDR3 sequence (DNA): TGTGCCAGCAGCCAAGATCCCCGCGCAGATACGCAGTATTTT. Its translation: CASSQDPRADTQYF.

V and J are TRBV9 and TRBJ2-5; 7 nucleotides match TRBD1. The J segment lost 5 bases and the V segment lost 4 bases, leaving 8 bases of the junction unmatched. The CDR3 runs to 14 residues. Looked up from germline, CDR1 is SGDLS and CDR2 is YYNGEE. CDR3 sequence reads: CASSTTGVEETQYF. In DNA, the CDR3 is TGTGCCAGCAGCACCACAGGGGTTGAGGAGACCCAGTACTTC.

The rearrangement links TRBV11-2 to TRBJ2-2, with 8 bases identical to TRBD2. Germline trimming cut 5 bases from V and 4 bases from J; bases unmatched to any gene: 12. Per germline, CDR1 SGHAT and CDR2 FQNNGV. This CDR3 contains 17 residues. CDR3 sequence: CASSKDVGGAGTGELFF. CDR3 DNA sequence: TGTGCCAGCAGCAAGGACGTCGGGGGGGCGGGCACCGGGGAGCTGTTTTTT.

V usage is TRBV29-1 and J usage is TRBJ2-6; D uncertain. Trimming pared 5 bases from V and 0 bases from J, leaving 5 bases between. CDR3 length: 13 residues. Germline CDR1 and CDR2: SQVTM and ANQGSEA. The CDR3: CSVHSSGANVLTF. For the CDR3, the DNA is TGCAGCGTTCACAGCTCTGGGGCCAACGTCCTGACTTTC. The complete variable domain, with remaining parts taken from reference TRBV29-1 and TRBJ2-6, reads SAVISQKPSRDICQRGTSLTIQCQVDSQVTMMFWYRQQPGQSLTLIATANQGSEATYESGFVIDKFPISRPNLTFSTLTVSNMSPEDSSIYLCSVHSSGANVLTFGAGSRLTVL.

The chain carries TRBV27 and TRBJ1-4; D perhaps matches TRBD1 (6 bases). The germline V and J ends were trimmed by 5 bases and 1 base, with 14 bases remaining between them. The CDR3 spans 16 residues. Germline assignment: CDR1 MNHEY and CDR2 SMNVEV (reference sequence). The CDR3 nucleotides read TGTGCCAGCAGTAAGGGGGATCTGATAACTAATGAAAAACTGTTTTTT. This codes for CASSKGDLITNEKLFF.

The CDR3 spells CASSLMGGGTGELFF. DNA of the CDR3: TGCGCCAGCAGCTTAATGGGAGGGGGCACCGGGGAGCTGTTTTTT. The V call is TRBV5-1, the J call TRBJ2-2; tentatively, D is TRBD2 (7 bases). The CDR3 totals 15 residues. Germline V gives CDR1 SGHRS, CDR2 YFSETQ. With 2 bases removed from V and 4 bases from J, the gap between germline ends came to 12 bases.

This clone was seen only a few times. The rearrangement joins TRBV7-9 to TRBJ1-4, with D possibly TRBD1 on 5 matching bases. Germline V lookup: CDR1 SEHNR, CDR2 FQNEAQ (reference sequence). Between the trimmed V and J ends, which lost 3 bases and 5 bases, there was a span of 19 bases. The CDR3 extends over 17 amino acids. CDR3 region: CASSLDAARQPNEKLFF. CDR3 nucleotide sequence: TGTGCCAGCAGCTTGGACGCTGCCAGACAGCCAAATGAAAAACTGTTTTTT.